The T cell receptor beta chain described here comes from a study of CD4 T cell repertoires in COVID-19. For the study at large: CFSE-low cells expanded ten to eleven days with IL-2, then restimulated with other coronavirus spikes.

This clone was seen a handful of times. Its cognate antigen is unknown. No culture step preceded sequencing of the ex vivo isolated memory T cells. Study results and limitations: Several top expanded SARS-CoV-2-reactive clonotypes were shared by two or three memory subsets. In SARS-CoV and/or HKU1 spike cultures, between roughly 6 and 26% of SARS-CoV-2 clonotypes reappeared.

CDR3 length equals 16 residues. The ends were cut back, 5 bases at V and 1 base at J, with 17 bases in the middle. CDR1 is LGHNT, CDR2 FRNRAP, per germline. Data came from immunoSEQ multiplex PCR; TCRdb stores just in-frame clones and leaves some out. The sample contains tens of thousands of clones, 87% of which appear only once. The chain recombines TRBV12-5 with TRBJ1-1; TRBD1 might be the D (6 bases). The sequenced sample was central memory CD4+ T cells from blood, obtained before the COVID-19 pandemic. The receptor was derived from a human donor who had COVID-19. CDR3 loop: CASGLASTGRNTEAFF. The CDR3, as DNA: TGTGCTAGTGGTCTGGCTAGTACAGGGAGGAACACTGAAGCTTTCTTT.